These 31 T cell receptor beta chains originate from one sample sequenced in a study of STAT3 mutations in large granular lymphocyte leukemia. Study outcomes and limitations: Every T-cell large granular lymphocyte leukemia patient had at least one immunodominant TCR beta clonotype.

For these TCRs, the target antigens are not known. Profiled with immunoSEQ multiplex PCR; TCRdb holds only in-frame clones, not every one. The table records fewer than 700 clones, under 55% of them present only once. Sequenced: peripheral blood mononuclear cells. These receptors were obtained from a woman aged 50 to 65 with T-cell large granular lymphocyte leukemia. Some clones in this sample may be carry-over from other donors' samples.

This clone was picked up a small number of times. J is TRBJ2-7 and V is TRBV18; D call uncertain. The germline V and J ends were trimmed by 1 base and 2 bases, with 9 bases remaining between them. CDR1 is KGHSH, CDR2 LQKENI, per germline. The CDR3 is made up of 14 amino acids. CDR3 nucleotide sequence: TGTGCCAGCTCACCACATCCAGTCGCCTACGAGCAGTACTTC. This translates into CASSPHPVAYEQYF.

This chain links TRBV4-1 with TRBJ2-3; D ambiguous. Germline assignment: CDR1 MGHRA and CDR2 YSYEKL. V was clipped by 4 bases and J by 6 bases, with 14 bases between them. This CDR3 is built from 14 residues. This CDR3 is CASSPSAEWDTQYF. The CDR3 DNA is TGCGCCAGCAGCCCGAGCGCGGAGTGGGATACGCAGTATTTT.

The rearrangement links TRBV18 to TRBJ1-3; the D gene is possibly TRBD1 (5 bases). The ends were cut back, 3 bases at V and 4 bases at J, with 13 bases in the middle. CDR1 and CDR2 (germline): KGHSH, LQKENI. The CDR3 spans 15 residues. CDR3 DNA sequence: TGTGCCAGCTCACCGGGCCAGGGTTCCGGAAACACCATATATTTT. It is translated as CASSPGQGSGNTIYF.

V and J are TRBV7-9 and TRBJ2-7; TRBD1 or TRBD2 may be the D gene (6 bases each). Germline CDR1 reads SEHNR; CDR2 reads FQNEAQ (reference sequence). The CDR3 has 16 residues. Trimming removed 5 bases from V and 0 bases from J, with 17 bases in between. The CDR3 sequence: CASSTTGADTSYEQYF. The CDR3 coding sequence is TGTGCCAGCAGCACCACGGGGGCGGACACCTCCTACGAGCAGTACTTC.

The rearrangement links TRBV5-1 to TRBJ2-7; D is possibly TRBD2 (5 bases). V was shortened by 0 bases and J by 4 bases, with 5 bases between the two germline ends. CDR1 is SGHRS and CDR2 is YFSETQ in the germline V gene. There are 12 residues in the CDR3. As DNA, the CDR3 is TGCGCCAGCAGCTTGGGGGAGTACGAGCAGTACTTC. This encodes CASSLGEYEQYF.

CDR3 DNA sequence: TGTGCCAGCAGCTTAGATAGCACAGATACGCAGTATTTT. It codes for CASSLDSTDTQYF. The chain employs TRBV11-2 and TRBJ2-3; D is uncertain. With 0 bases removed from V and 0 bases from J, the gap between germline ends came to 1 base. There are 13 residues in the CDR3. The germline gives CDR1 SGHAT, CDR2 FQNNGV.

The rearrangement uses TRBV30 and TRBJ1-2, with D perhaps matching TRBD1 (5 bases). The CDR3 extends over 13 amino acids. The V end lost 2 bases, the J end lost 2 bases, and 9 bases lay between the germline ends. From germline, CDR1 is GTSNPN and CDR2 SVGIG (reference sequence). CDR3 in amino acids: CAWSRDENYGYTF. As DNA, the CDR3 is TGTGCCTGGAGTAGGGACGAGAACTATGGCTACACCTTC.

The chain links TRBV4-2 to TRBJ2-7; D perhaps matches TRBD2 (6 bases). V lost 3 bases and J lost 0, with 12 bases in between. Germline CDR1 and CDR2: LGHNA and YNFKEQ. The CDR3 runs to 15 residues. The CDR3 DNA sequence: TGTGCCAGCAGCCAGGCCGGGACTTACTCCTACGAGCAGTACTTC. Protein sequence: CASSQAGTYSYEQYF.

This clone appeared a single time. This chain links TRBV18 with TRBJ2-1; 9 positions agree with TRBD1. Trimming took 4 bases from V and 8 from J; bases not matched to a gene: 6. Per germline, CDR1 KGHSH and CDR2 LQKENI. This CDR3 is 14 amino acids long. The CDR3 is CASSLGRDRDEQFF. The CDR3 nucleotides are TGTGCCAGCTCACTTGGCCGGGACAGGGATGAGCAGTTCTTC. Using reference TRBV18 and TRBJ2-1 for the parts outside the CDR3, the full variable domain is NAGVMQNPRHLVRRRGQEARLRCSPMKGHSHVYWYRQLPEEGLKFMVYLQKENIIDESGMPKERFSAEFPKEGPSILRIQQVVRGDSAAYFCASSLGRDRDEQFFGPGTRLTVL.

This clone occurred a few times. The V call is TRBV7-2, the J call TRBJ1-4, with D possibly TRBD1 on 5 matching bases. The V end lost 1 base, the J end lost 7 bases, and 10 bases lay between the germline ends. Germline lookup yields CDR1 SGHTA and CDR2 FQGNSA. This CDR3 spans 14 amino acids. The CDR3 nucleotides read TGTGCCAGCAGCTTAGGGGGCGCAGGTGAAAAACTGTTTTTT. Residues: CASSLGGAGEKLFF. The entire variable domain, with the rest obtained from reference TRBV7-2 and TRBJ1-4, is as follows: GAGVSQSPSNKVTEKGKDVELRCDPISGHTALYWYRQSLGQGLEFLIYFQGNSAPDKSGLPSDRFSAERTGGSVSTLTIQRTQQEDSAVYLCASSLGGAGEKLFFGSGTQLSVL.

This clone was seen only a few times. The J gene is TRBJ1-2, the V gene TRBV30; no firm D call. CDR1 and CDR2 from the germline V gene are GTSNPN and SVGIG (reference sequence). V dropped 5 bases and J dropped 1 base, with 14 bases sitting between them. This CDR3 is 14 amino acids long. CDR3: CAWGDGIRNYGYTF. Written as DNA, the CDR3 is TGTGCCTGGGGCGACGGTATACGTAACTATGGCTACACCTTC. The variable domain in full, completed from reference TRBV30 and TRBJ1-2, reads SQTIHQWPATLVQPVGSPLSLECTVEGTSNPNLYWYRQAAGRGLQLLFYSVGIGQISSEVPQNLSASRPQDRQFILSSKKLLLSDSGFYLCAWGDGIRNYGYTFGSGTRLTVV.

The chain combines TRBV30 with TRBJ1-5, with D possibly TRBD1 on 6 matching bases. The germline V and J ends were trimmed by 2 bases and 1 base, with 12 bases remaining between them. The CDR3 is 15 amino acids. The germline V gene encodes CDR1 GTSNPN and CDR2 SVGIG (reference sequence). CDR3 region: CAWSYGGASNQPQHF. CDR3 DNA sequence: TGTGCCTGGAGTTATGGGGGCGCGAGCAATCAGCCCCAGCATTTT.

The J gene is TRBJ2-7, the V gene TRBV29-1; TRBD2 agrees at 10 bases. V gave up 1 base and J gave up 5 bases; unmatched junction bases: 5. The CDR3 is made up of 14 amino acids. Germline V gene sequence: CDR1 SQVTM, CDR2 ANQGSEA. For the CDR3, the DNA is TGCAGCGTTGAAGTTGCTAGCGGGAGCGACGAGCAGTACTTC. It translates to CSVEVASGSDEQYF.

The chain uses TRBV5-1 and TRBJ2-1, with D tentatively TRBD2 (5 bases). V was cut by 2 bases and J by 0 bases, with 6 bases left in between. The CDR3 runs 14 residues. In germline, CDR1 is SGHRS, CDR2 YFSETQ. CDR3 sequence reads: CASSLGSSYNEQFF. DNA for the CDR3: TGCGCCAGCAGCTTAGGGAGCTCCTACAATGAGCAGTTCTTC. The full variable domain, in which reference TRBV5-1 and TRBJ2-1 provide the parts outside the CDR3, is KAGVTQTPRYLIKTRGQQVTLSCSPISGHRSVSWYQQTPGQGLQFLFEYFSETQRNKGNFPGRFSGRQFSNSRSEMNVSTLELGDSALYLCASSLGSSYNEQFFGPGTRLTVL.

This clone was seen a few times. The CDR3 DNA follows: TGTGCCAGCAGTTTAGGGCTCTCCTACGAGCAGTACTTC. Translated, it gives CASSLGLSYEQYF. The chain has TRBV27 and TRBJ2-7; D gene uncertain. Germline loops: CDR1 MNHEY, CDR2 SMNVEV (reference sequence). This CDR3 is built from 13 residues. Trimming removed 2 bases from V and 0 bases from J, with 5 bases in between.

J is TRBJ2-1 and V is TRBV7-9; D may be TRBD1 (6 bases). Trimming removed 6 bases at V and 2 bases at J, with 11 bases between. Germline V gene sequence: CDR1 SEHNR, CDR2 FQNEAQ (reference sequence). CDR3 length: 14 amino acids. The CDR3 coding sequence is TGTGCCAGCAGGGGGGCAGTAACCTACAATGAGCAGTTCTTC. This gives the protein CASRGAVTYNEQFF.

CDR3 DNA: TGTGCCTGGAGTGTAATAGGGGGCAACACTGAAGCTTTCTTT. This sequence encodes CAWSVIGGNTEAFF. This chain joins TRBV30 and TRBJ1-1, with 7 positions matching TRBD1. The CDR3 contains 14 residues. J gave up 2 bases and V 0 bases, and 3 bases lay outside the gene matches. The germline CDR1 and CDR2 sequences are GTSNPN and SVGIG (reference sequence).

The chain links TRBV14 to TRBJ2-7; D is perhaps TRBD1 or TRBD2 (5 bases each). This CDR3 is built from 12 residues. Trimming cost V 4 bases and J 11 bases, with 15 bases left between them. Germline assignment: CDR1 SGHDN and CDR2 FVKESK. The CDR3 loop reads CASSPGARAEYF. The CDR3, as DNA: TGTGCCAGCAGCCCCGGGGCCAGGGCCGAGTACTTC.

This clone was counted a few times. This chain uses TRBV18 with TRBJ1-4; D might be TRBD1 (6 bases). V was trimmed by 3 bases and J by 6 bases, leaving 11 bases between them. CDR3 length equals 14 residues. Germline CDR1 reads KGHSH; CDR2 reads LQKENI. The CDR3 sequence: CASSPTGPYEKLFF. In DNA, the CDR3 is TGTGCCAGCTCACCGACAGGTCCATATGAAAAACTGTTTTTT.

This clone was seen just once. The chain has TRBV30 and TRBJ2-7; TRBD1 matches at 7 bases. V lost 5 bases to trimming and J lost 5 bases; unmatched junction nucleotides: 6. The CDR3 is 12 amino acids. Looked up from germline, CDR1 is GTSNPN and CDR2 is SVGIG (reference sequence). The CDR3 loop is CAWGDRVNEQYF. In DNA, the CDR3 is TGTGCCTGGGGCGACAGGGTAAACGAGCAGTACTTC.

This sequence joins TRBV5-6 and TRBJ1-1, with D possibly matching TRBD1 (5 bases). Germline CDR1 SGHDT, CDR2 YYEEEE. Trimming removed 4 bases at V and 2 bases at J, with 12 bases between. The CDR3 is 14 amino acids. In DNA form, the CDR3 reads TGTGCCAGCAGCCTCGGGACTGCTAACACTGAAGCTTTCTTT. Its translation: CASSLGTANTEAFF. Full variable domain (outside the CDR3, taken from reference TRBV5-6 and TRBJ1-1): DAGVTQSPTHLIKTRGQQVTLRCSPKSGHDTVSWYQQALGQGPQFIFQYYEEEERQRGNFPDRFSGHQFPNYSSELNVNALLLGDSALYLCASSLGTANTEAFFGQGTRLTVV.

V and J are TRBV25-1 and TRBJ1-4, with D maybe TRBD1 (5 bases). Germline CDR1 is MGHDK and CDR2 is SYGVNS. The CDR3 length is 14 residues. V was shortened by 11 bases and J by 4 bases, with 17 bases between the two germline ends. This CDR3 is CAARGKLGNEKLFF. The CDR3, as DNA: TGTGCCGCCCGGGGGAAGCTTGGTAATGAAAAACTGTTTTTT.

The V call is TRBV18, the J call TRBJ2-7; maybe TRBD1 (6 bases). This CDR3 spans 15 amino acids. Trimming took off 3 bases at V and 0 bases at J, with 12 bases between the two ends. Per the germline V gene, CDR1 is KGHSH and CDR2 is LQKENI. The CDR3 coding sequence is TGTGCCAGCTCACCCAAGGACAGAAGCTCCTACGAGCAGTACTTC. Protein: CASSPKDRSSYEQYF.

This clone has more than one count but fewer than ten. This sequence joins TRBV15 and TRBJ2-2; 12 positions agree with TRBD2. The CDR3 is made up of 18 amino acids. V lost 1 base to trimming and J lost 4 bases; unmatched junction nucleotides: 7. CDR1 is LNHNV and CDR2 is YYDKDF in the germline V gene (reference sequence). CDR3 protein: CATSRGLAGGKGTGELFF. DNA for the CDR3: TGTGCCACCAGCAGAGGTCTAGCGGGAGGGAAGGGCACCGGGGAGCTGTTTTTT.

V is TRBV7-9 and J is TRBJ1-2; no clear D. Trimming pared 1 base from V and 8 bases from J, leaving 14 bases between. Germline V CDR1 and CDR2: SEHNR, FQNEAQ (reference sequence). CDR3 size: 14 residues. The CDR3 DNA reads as TGTGCCAGCAGCTTAGGTCAGGCCACGGAGGGCTACACCTTC. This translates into CASSLGQATEGYTF.

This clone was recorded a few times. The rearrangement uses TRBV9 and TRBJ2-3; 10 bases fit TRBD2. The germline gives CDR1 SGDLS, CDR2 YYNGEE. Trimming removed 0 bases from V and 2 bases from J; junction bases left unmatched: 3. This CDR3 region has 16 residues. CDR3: CASSVAGTSATDTQYF. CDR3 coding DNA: TGTGCCAGCAGCGTAGCAGGGACTAGCGCCACAGATACGCAGTATTTT.

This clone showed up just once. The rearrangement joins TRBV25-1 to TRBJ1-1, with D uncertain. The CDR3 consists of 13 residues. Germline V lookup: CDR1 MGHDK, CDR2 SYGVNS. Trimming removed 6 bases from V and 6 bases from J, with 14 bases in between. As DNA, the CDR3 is TGTGCCAGCAGACTCACCGGGGATGCTGAAGCTTTCTTT. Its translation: CASRLTGDAEAFF.

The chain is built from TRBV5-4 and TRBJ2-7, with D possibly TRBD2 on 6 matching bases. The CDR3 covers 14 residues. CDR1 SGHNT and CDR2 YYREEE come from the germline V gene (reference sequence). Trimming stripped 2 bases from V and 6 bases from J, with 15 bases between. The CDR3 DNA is TGTGCCAGCAGCTTATCGGGGGTTGGAGGCGAGCAGTACTTC. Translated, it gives CASSLSGVGGEQYF.

This chain's CDR3 is CASSPVGYEQYF. The CDR3 DNA reads TGTGCCAGCTCACCGGTGGGATACGAGCAGTACTTC. V gene TRBV18 combines with J gene TRBJ2-7; D ambiguous. The CDR3 spans 12 residues. Germline-derived CDR1 and CDR2 are KGHSH and LQKENI. Trimming cost V 3 bases and J 4 bases, with 7 bases left between them.

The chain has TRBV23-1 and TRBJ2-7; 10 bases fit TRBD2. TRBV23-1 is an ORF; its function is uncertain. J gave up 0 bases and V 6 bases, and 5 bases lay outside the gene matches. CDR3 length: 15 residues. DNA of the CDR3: TGCGCCAGCAGAGGGACTAGCGCATCCTCCTACGAGCAGTACTTC. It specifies CASRGTSASSYEQYF.

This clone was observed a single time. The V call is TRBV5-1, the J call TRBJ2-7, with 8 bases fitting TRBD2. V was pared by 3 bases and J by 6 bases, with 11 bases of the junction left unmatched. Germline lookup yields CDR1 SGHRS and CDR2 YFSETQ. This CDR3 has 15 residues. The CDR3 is CASSSQPGLGSEQYF. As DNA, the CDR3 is TGCGCCAGCAGCTCCCAGCCGGGACTAGGCTCCGAGCAGTACTTC. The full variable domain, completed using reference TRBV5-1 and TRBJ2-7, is KAGVTQTPRYLIKTRGQQVTLSCSPISGHRSVSWYQQTPGQGLQFLFEYFSETQRNKGNFPGRFSGRQFSNSRSEMNVSTLELGDSALYLCASSSQPGLGSEQYFGPGTRLTVT.